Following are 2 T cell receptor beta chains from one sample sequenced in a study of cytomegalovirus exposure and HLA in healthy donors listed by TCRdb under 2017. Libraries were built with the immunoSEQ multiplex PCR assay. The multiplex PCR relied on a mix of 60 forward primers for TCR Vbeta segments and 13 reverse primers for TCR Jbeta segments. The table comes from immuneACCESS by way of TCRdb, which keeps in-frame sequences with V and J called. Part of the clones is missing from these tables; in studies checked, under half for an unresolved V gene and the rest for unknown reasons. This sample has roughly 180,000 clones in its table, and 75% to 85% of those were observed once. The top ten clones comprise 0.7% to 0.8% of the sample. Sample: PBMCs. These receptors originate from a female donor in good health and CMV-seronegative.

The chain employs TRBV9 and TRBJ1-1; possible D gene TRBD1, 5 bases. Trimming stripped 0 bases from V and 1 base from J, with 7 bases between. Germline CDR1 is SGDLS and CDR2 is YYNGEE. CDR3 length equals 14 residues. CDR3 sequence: CASSVAGANTEAFF. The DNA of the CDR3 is TGTGCCAGCAGCGTAGCTGGGGCGAACACTGAAGCTTTCTTT.

CDR3 sequence: CASSLGQANEPQHF. CDR3 DNA sequence: TGTGCCAGCAGTTTAGGACAGGCAAATGAGCCCCAGCATTTT. The chain couples TRBV28 to TRBJ1-5; TRBD1 matches 7 bases. In germline, CDR1 is MDHEN, CDR2 SYDVKM. The V segment lost 2 bases and the J segment 8 bases; nucleotides outside the gene matches: 6. The CDR3 is made up of 14 amino acids.